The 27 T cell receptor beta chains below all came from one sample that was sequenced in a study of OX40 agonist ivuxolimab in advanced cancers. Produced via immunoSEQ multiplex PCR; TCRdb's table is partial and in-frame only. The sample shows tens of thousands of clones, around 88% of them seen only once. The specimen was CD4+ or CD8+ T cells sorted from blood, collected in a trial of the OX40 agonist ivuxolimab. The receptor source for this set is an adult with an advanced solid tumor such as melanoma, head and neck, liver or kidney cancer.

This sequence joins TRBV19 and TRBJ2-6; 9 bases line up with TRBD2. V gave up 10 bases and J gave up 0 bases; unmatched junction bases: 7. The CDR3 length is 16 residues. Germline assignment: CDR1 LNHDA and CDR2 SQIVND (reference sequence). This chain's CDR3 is CAISGGLSSGANVLTF. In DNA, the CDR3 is TGTGCCATTAGCGGGGGTTTAAGCTCTGGGGCCAACGTCCTGACTTTC.

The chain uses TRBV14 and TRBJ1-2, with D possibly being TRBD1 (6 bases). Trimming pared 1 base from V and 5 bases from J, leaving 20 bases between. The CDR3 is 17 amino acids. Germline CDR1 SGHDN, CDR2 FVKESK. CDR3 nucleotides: TGTGCCAGCAGCCAAGTGGAACGGGGGCGTTTTGGGTATGGCTACACCTTC. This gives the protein CASSQVERGRFGYGYTF.

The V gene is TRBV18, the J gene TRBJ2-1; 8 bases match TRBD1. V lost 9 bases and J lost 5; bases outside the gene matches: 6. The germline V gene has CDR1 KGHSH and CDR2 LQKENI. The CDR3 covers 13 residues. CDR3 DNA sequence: TGTGCCAGTAGGACAGGGTCCCACAATGAGCAGTTCTTC. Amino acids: CASRTGSHNEQFF.

CDR3 protein: CASSLFGLAVSYEQYF. The CDR3 DNA is TGCGCCAGCAGCCTATTCGGACTAGCGGTATCCTACGAGCAGTACTTC. The chain employs TRBV5-1 and TRBJ2-7, with 10 nucleotides matching TRBD2. The junction had 8 bases not matched to a gene; V was cut back by 4 bases and J by 1 base. CDR3 length: 16 amino acids. Germline CDR1 reads SGHRS; CDR2 reads YFSETQ.

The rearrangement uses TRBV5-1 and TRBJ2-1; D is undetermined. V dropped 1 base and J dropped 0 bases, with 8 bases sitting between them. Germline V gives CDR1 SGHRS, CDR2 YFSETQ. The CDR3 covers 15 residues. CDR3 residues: CASSLNGGSYNEQFF. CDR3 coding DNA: TGCGCCAGCAGCTTGAACGGCGGCTCCTACAATGAGCAGTTCTTC.

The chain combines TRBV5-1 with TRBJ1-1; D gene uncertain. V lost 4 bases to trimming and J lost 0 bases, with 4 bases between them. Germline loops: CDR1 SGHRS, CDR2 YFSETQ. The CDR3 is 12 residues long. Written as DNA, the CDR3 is TGCGCCAGCAGCCGTTTGAACACTGAAGCTTTCTTT. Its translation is CASSRLNTEAFF. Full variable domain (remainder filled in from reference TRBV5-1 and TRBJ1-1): KAGVTQTPRYLIKTRGQQVTLSCSPISGHRSVSWYQQTPGQGLQFLFEYFSETQRNKGNFPGRFSGRQFSNSRSEMNVSTLELGDSALYLCASSRLNTEAFFGQGTRLTVV.

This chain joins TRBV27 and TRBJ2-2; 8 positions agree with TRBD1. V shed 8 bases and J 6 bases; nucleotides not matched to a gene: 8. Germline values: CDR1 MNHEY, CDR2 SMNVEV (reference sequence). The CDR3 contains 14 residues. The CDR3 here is CASRNLQGAGELFF. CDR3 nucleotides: TGTGCCAGCCGAAACCTACAGGGGGCCGGGGAGCTGTTTTTT.

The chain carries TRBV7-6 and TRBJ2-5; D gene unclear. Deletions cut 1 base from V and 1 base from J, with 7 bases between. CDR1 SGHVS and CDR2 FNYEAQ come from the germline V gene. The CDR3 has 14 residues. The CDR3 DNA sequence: TGTGCCAGCAGCTTAGAGGTAGCCCAAGAGACCCAGTACTTC. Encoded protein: CASSLEVAQETQYF.

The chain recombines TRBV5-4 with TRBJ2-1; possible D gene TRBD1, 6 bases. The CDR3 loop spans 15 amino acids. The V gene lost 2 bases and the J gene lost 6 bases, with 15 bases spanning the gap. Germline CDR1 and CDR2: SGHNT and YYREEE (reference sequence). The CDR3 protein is CASSFGGGPGNEQFF. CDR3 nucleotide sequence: TGTGCCAGCAGCTTTGGGGGCGGCCCCGGCAATGAGCAGTTCTTC.

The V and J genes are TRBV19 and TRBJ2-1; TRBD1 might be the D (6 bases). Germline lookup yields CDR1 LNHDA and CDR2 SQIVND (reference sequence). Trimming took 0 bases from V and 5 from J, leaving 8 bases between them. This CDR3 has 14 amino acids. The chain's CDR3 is CASSIDRGDNEQFF. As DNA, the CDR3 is TGTGCCAGTAGTATAGACAGGGGAGACAATGAGCAGTTCTTC.

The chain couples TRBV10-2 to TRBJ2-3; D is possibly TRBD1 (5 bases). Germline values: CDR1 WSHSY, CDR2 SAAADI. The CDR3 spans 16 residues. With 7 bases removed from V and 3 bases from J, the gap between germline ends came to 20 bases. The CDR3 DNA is TGCGCCAGCACCACATCTCAGGGAATTGTGACAGATACGCAGTATTTT. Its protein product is CASTTSQGIVTDTQYF.

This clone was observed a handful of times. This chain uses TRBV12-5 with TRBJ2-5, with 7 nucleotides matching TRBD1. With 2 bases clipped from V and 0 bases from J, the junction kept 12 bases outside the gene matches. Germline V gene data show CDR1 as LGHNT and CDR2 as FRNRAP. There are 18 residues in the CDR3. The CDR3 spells CASGLTRPGTAYQETQYF. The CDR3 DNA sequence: TGTGCTAGTGGTTTGACGCGTCCAGGGACAGCGTACCAAGAGACCCAGTACTTC.

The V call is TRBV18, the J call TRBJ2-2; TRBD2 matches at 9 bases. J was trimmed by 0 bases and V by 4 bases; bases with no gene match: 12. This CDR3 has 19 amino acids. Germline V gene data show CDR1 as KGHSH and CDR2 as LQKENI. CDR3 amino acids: CASSLTPLAGTANTGELFF. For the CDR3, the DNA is TGTGCCAGCTCACTCACCCCGCTAGCGGGGACCGCGAACACCGGGGAGCTGTTTTTT.

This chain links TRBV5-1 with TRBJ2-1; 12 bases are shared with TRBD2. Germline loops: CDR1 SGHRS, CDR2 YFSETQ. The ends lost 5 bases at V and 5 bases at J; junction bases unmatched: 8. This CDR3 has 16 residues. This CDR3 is CASRLTGTSGHNEQFF. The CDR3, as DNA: TGCGCCAGCAGATTGACCGGGACTAGCGGGCACAATGAGCAGTTCTTC.

For the CDR3, the DNA is TGTGCCAGCAGCCGGGACCAAACTAATTCACCCCTCCACTTT. Encoded protein: CASSRDQTNSPLHF. The chain joins TRBV11-3 to TRBJ1-6; perhaps TRBD1 as D (5 bases). Germline values: CDR1 SGHNT, CDR2 YENEEA. The CDR3 runs 14 residues. Trimming removed 5 bases from V and 6 bases from J, with 11 bases in between.

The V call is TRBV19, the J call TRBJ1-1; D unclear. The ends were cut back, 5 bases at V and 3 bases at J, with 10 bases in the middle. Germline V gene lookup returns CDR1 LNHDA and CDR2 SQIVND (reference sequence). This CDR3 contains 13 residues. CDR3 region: CASSVGRDTEAFF. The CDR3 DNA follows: TGTGCCAGTAGTGTAGGAAGGGACACTGAAGCTTTCTTT.

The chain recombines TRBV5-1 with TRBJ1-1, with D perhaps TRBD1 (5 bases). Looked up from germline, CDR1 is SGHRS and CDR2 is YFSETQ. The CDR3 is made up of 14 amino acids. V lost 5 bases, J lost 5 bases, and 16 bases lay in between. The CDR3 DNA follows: TGCGCCAGCAGTCTGTTCGGGGGACGAACTGAAGCTTTCTTT. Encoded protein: CASSLFGGRTEAFF.

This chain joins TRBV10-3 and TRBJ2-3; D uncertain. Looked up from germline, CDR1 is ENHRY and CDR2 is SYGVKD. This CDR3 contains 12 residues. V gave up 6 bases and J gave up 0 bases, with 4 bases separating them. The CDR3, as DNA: TGTGCCATCAGGGGGAGCACAGATACGCAGTATTTT. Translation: CAIRGSTDTQYF.

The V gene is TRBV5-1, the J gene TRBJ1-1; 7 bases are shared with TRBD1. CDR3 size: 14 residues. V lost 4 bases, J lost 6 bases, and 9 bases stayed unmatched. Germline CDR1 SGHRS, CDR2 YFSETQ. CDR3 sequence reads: CASSLLQGVAEAFF. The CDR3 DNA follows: TGCGCCAGCAGCCTATTGCAGGGGGTCGCTGAAGCTTTCTTT.

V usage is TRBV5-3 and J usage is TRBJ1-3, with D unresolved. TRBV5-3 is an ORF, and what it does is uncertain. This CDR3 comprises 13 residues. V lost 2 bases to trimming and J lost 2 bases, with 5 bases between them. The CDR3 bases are TGTGCCAGAAGCTTCTTAACTGGAAACACCATATATTTT. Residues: CARSFLTGNTIYF.

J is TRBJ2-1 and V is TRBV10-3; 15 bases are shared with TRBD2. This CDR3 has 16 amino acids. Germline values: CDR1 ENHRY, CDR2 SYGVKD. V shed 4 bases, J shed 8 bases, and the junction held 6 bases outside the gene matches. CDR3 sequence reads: CAISGRTSGRVDEQFF. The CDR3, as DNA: TGTGCCATCAGTGGCCGGACTAGCGGGAGGGTCGATGAGCAGTTCTTC.

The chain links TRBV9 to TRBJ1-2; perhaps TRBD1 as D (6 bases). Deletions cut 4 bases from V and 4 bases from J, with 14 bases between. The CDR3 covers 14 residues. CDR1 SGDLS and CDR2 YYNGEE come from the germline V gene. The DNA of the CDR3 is TGTGCCAGCAGCTCTCGTCCGGGGGCCTATGGCTACACCTTC. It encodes CASSSRPGAYGYTF.

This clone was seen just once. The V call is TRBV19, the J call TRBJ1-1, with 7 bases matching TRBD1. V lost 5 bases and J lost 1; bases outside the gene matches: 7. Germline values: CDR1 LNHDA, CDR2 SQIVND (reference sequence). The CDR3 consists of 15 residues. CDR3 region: CASSLRTGTNTEAFF. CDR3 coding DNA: TGTGCCAGTAGTTTAAGGACAGGCACGAACACTGAAGCTTTCTTT.

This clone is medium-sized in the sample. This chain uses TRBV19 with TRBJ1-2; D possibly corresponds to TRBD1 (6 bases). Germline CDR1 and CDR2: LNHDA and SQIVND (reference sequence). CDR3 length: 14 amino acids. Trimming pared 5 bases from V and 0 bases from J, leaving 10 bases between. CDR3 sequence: CASSPDRANYGYTF. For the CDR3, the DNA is TGTGCCAGTAGTCCGGACAGAGCTAACTATGGCTACACCTTC.

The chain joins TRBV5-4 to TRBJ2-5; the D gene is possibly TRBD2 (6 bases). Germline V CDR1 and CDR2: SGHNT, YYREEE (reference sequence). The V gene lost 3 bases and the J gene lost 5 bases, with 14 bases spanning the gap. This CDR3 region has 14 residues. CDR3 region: CASSSRDSLETQYF. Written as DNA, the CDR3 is TGTGCCAGCAGCTCGCGGGACTCTCTTGAGACCCAGTACTTC.

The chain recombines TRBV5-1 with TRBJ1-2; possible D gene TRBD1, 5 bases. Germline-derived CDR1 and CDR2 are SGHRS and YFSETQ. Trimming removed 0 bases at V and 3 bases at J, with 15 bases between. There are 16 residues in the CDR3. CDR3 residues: CASSLAPVGDYYGYTF. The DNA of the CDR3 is TGCGCCAGCAGCTTGGCCCCCGTGGGGGATTACTATGGCTACACCTTC.

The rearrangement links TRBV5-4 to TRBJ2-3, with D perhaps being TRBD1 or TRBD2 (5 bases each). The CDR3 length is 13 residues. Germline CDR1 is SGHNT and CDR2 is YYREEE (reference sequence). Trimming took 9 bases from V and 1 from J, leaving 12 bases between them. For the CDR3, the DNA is TGTGCCACGAGGGACGTTGGCACAGATACGCAGTATTTT. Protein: CATRDVGTDTQYF.